A selection of T cell receptor beta chains follows, all from one sample in a study of cytomegalovirus exposure and HLA in healthy donors. Profiling relied on immunoSEQ multiplex PCR, and the TCRdb table lists in-frame clones only, not all of them. The sample carries approximately 210,000 clones, more than 75% recorded once. Sequencing used PBMCs. All receptors derive from a male donor in good health and CMV-seropositive. Each CDR3 is given with its conserved first and last residue. A D gene is named only where the DNA matches it firmly. For some rows the clone size is stated as once, few or many, or as a class when expanded; others skip it.

.	TRBV4-2	TRBD2	TRBJ2-3	CASSQDWGGGTSGTDTQYF	TGTGCCAGCAGCCAAGATTGGGGTGGAGGGACTAGCGGAACAGATACGCAGTATTTT
.	TRBV6-5	.	TRBJ2-7	CASSHREAYEQYF	TGTGCCAGCAGTCACAGGGAAGCCTACGAGCAGTACTTC
.	TRBV21-1	.	TRBJ1-5	CASSKPRQGLIYSNQPQHF	TGTGCCAGCAGCAAACCCCGACAGGGGCTGATTTATAGCAATCAGCCCCAGCATTTT
.	TRBV10-3	.	TRBJ2-2	CATTPTAADTGELFF	TGTGCCACCACTCCGACAGCCGCGGACACCGGGGAGCTGTTTTTT
once	TRBV18	.	TRBJ1-2	CASSPYRNSYGYTF	TGTGCCAGCTCACCTTATCGGAACAGCTACGGCTACACCTTC
.	TRBV6-5	TRBD2	TRBJ2-5	CASSYSLAGGKETQYF	TGTGCCAGCAGTTACTCACTAGCGGGGGGGAAGGAGACCCAGTACTTC
.	TRBV9	.	TRBJ2-1	CASSVDPGDYNEQFF	TGTGCCAGCAGCGTAGATCCAGGTGATTACAATGAGCAGTTCTTC
.	TRBV7-9	.	TRBJ2-2	CASSPKTTVNTGELFF	TGTGCCAGCAGCCCCAAGACTACCGTTAACACCGGGGAGCTGTTTTTT
few	TRBV5-1	.	TRBJ2-4	CASSLVSGDSIQYF	TGCGCCAGCAGCTTGGTTTCAGGGGATTCCATTCAGTACTTC
.	TRBV7-2	TRBD2	TRBJ2-7	CASSRGTSGSEQYF	TGTGCCAGCAGCCGAGGGACTAGCGGGAGCGAGCAGTACTTC
.	TRBV28	TRBD2	TRBJ2-7	CASSVLASPPYEQYF	TGTGCCAGCAGTGTACTAGCGTCACCTCCCTACGAGCAGTACTTC
.	TRBV9	TRBD2	TRBJ2-1	CASTPGGGLNEQFF	TGTGCCAGCACCCCGGGAGGGGGATTGAATGAGCAGTTCTTC
once	TRBV2	.	TRBJ1-5	CASSDGGGRSNQPQHF	TGTGCCAGCAGTGACGGAGGAGGCAGGAGCAATCAGCCCCAGCATTTT
.	TRBV11-3	.	TRBJ2-7	CASSLAGGGASYEQYF	TGTGCCAGCAGCTTAGCGGGCGGCGGGGCCTCCTACGAGCAGTACTTC
.	TRBV30	.	TRBJ2-3	CACDCRTSTDTQYF	TGTGCCTGTGATTGCAGGACTAGCACAGATACGCAGTATTTT
.	TRBV30	.	TRBJ1-2	CAWSVSGGPPPYYGYTF	TGTGCCTGGAGTGTGTCCGGGGGGCCCCCGCCGTACTATGGCTACACCTTC
.	TRBV7-3	.	TRBJ1-1	CASSLGRQTEAFF	TGTGCCAGCAGCTTAGGCAGGCAAACTGAAGCTTTCTTT
.	TRBV5-6	TRBD2	TRBJ2-6	CASSRGAGVWGANVLTF	TGTGCCAGCAGCCGGGGAGCGGGAGTGTGGGGGGCCAACGTCCTGACTTTC
.	TRBV4-3	TRBD1	TRBJ1-2	CASSQGWGTDGYTF	TGCGCCAGCAGCCAGGGGTGGGGGACAGATGGCTACACCTTC
.	TRBV6-5	.	TRBJ1-1	CASTRGLNTEAFF	TGTGCCAGCACCAGGGGCTTGAACACTGAAGCTTTCTTT
.	TRBV29-1	TRBD1	TRBJ2-7	CSVEGLGTGTLYEQYF	TGCAGCGTTGAGGGGCTGGGGACAGGGACTCTTTACGAGCAGTACTTC
.	TRBV19	TRBD1	TRBJ1-1	CASSLDRGRNTEAFF	TGTGCCAGTAGTCTCGACAGGGGAAGGAACACTGAAGCTTTCTTT
.	TRBV7-9	.	TRBJ2-2	CASSLVISGELFF	TGTGCCAGCAGCTTAGTAATATCCGGGGAGCTGTTTTTT
.	TRBV11-1	.	TRBJ2-1	CASSSSLLGAKNEQFF	TGTGCCAGCAGCTCCTCACTATTGGGGGCGAAAAATGAGCAGTTCTTC
.	TRBV18	TRBD1	TRBJ2-6	CASSPQGQGAAGANVLTF	TGTGCCAGCTCACCCCAGGGACAGGGGGCGGCTGGGGCCAACGTCCTGACTTTC
.	TRBV28	.	TRBJ2-7	CASSFEGGTSYEQYF	TGTGCCAGCAGTTTTGAGGGGGGGACCTCCTACGAGCAGTACTTC
.	TRBV9	TRBD2	TRBJ2-1	CASSVHLLAGSNEQFF	TGTGCCAGCAGCGTCCACTTACTAGCGGGAAGCAATGAGCAGTTCTTC
.	TRBV20-1	TRBD1	TRBJ1-2	CSRWTGYGYTF	TGCAGTCGCTGGACAGGCTATGGCTACACCTTC
few	TRBV7-9	TRBD1	TRBJ1-3	CASSPRQGSGNTIYF	TGTGCCAGCAGCCCTAGACAGGGCTCTGGAAACACCATATATTTT
few	TRBV4-3	TRBD1	TRBJ2-7	CASSQDRGYEQYF	TGCGCCAGCAGCCAGGACAGGGGGTACGAGCAGTACTTC
.	TRBV19	TRBD2	TRBJ2-1	CATLRRGGSFNEQFF	TGTGCCACCCTACGGCGGGGGGGCAGCTTTAATGAGCAGTTCTTC
few	TRBV7-2	TRBD2	TRBJ2-7	CASSQAGPRTGEQYF	TGTGCCAGCAGTCAAGCGGGACCCCGGACGGGTGAGCAGTACTTC
.	TRBV7-8	TRBD2	TRBJ2-7	CASSLAPRLAGGSYEQYF	TGTGCCAGCAGCTTAGCCCCGCGACTAGCGGGGGGTTCCTACGAGCAGTACTTC
.	TRBV5-6	TRBD1	TRBJ1-1	CASSARGAEAFF	TGTGCCAGCAGCGCCAGGGGGGCTGAAGCTTTCTTT
few	TRBV7-9	.	TRBJ2-7	CASRQGGQNYGEQYF	TGTGCCAGCAGACAGGGTGGGCAGAATTATGGCGAGCAGTACTTC
.	TRBV5-1	TRBD2	TRBJ2-7	CASSLGGGEQYF	TGCGCCAGCAGCTTGGGGGGGGGCGAGCAGTACTTC
few	TRBV7-2	.	TRBJ1-6	CASSLAGITRSPLHF	TGTGCCAGCAGCTTGGCGGGGATTACTCGTTCACCCCTCCACTTT
.	TRBV19	TRBD2	TRBJ2-2	CASASGGAIGTGELFF	TGTGCCAGTGCTAGCGGAGGAGCTATTGGGACCGGGGAGCTGTTTTTT
few	TRBV4-3	.	TRBJ2-5	CASSQVLYGDRTQETQYF	TGCGCCAGCAGCCAAGTCCTATACGGAGACCGAACACAAGAGACCCAGTACTTC
.	TRBV10-3	TRBD2	TRBJ2-7	CAISETGLAGVYEQYF	TGTGCCATCAGCGAAACGGGACTAGCGGGAGTCTACGAGCAGTACTTC
.	TRBV18	TRBD1	TRBJ1-3	CASSDSQQGAVGNTIYF	TGTGCCAGCTCGGACTCGCAACAGGGGGCAGTTGGAAACACCATATATTTT
.	TRBV7-2	.	TRBJ1-3	CASSLARGSGNTIYF	TGTGCCAGCAGCTTAGCCCGGGGATCCGGAAACACCATATATTTT
.	TRBV7-2	TRBD2	TRBJ2-7	CASGSGGSYEQYF	TGTGCCAGCGGGTCGGGAGGGTCCTACGAGCAGTACTTC
once	TRBV2	.	TRBJ2-5	CASGEVETQYF	TGTGCCAGCGGGGAGGTGGAGACCCAGTACTTC
few	TRBV10-3	TRBD1	TRBJ1-1	CAISEPGQSLNTEAFF	TGTGCCATCAGTGAACCGGGACAGTCTTTGAACACTGAAGCTTTCTTT
.	TRBV19	.	TRBJ2-7	CATKDSSLISYEQYF	TGTGCCACCAAGGACAGCTCGCTGATCTCCTACGAGCAGTACTTC
.	TRBV28	.	TRBJ1-5	CASSWGESNQPQHF	TGTGCCAGCAGTTGGGGGGAAAGCAATCAGCCCCAGCATTTT
.	TRBV5-4	.	TRBJ1-2	CASSLWRTRSYTF	TGTGCCAGCAGCTTGTGGAGAACTAGGAGCTACACCTTC
.	TRBV6-5	.	TRBJ1-3	CASSQVLGRGNTIYF	TGTGCCAGCAGTCAAGTCCTAGGCCGCGGAAACACCATATATTTT
.	TRBV18	.	TRBJ1-4	CASSREYVAGNEKLFF	TGTGCCAGCTCACGTGAATACGTAGCGGGTAATGAAAAACTGTTTTTT
.	TRBV7-3	.	TRBJ2-7	CASSLAPGRGEQYF	TGTGCCAGCAGCTTAGCCCCCGGCAGGGGCGAGCAGTACTTC
.	TRBV10-3	.	TRBJ1-1	CAISQTGTKNTEAFF	TGTGCCATCAGCCAAACAGGGACCAAGAACACTGAAGCTTTCTTT
few	TRBV6-7	TRBD2	TRBJ2-1	CASSYPPPSGWDNEQFF	TGTGCCAGCAGTTACCCGCCCCCTAGCGGGTGGGACAATGAGCAGTTCTTC
.	TRBV5-3	.	TRBJ2-1	CARSGSWGEQFF	TGTGCCAGAAGCGGGAGTTGGGGTGAGCAGTTCTTC
.	TRBV11-3	.	TRBJ2-1	CASSPGRGLSSYNEQFF	TGTGCCAGCAGCCCAGGTCGTGGGCTTTCTTCCTACAATGAGCAGTTCTTC
.	TRBV4-3	.	TRBJ2-6	CASSQDTAIISGANVLTF	TGCGCCAGCAGCCAAGACACAGCTATAATCTCTGGGGCCAACGTCCTGACTTTC